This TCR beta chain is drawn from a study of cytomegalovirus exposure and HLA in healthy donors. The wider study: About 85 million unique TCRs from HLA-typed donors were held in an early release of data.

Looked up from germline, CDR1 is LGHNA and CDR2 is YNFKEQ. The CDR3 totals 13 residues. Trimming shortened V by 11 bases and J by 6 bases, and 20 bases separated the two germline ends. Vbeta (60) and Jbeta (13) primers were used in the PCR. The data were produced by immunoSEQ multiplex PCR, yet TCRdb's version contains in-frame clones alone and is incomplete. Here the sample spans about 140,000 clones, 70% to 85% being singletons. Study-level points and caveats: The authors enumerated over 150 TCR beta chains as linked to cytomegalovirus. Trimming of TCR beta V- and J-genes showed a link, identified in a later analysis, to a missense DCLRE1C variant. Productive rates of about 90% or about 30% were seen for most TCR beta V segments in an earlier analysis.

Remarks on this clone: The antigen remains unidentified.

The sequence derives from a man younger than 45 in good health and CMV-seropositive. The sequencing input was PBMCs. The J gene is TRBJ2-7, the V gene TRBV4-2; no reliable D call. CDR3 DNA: TGTGCCTCTACGCCCGGGTCCCGTTCCGAGCAGTACTTC. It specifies CASTPGSRSEQYF.